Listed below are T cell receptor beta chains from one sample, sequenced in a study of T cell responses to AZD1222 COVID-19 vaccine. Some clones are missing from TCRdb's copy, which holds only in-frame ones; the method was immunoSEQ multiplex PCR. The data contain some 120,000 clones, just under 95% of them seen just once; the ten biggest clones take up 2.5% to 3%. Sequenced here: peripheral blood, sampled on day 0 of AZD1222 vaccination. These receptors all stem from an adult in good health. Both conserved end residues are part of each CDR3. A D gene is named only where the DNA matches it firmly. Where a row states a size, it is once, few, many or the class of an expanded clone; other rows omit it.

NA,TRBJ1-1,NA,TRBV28,TGTGCCAGCAGACTGAACACTGAAGCTTTCTTT,CASRLNTEAFF
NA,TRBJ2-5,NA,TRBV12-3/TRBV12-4,TGTGCCAGCAGTTTTTCAGGTCCGACCCAGTACTTC,CASSFSGPTQYF
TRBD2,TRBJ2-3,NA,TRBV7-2,TGTGCCAGCAGCTTAGGGGTGGGACTATTCAGCACAGATACGCAGTATTTT,CASSLGVGLFSTDTQYF
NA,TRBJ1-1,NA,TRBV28,TGTGCCAGCAGTCTGCCCGGGCCCGGAAATCGGGCTGTTGAAGCTTTCTTT,CASSLPGPGNRAVEAFF
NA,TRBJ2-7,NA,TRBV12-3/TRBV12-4,TGTGCCAGCAGTTTAGGCAGCTACGAGCAGTACTTC,CASSLGSYEQYF
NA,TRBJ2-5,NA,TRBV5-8,TGTGCCAGCAGCTTGGTAGCGGTCGAGACCCAGTACTTC,CASSLVAVETQYF
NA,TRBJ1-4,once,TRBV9,TGTGCCAGCAGCCCATACTCCCGGGGAGGTGAAAAACTGTTTTTT,CASSPYSRGGEKLFF
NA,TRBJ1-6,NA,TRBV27,TGTGCCAGCAGCCCGGGAAGACCCAATTCACCCCTCCACTTT,CASSPGRPNSPLHF
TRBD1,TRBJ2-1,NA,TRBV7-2,TGTGCCAGCAGCCTGGACAGGAGAGAGCAGTTCTTC,CASSLDRREQFF
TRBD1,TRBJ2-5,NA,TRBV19,TGTGCCAGTATGGGACAGGAAGAGACCCAGTACTTC,CASMGQEETQYF
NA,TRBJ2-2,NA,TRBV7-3,TGTGCCAGCAGCTTAGGTCGGGGCACCGGGGAGCTGTTTTTT,CASSLGRGTGELFF
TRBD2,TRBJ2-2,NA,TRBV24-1,TGTGCCACCAGTGATACGAGCGGGAGGGCAGGCGGGGAGCTGTTTTTT,CATSDTSGRAGGELFF
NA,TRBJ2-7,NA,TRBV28,TGTGCCAGCAGCCGTAGCTACGAGCAGTACTTC,CASSRSYEQYF
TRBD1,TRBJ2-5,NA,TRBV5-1,TGCGCCAGCAGCCAGTCCGGGACAGCTGAAGAGACCCAGTACTTC,CASSQSGTAEETQYF
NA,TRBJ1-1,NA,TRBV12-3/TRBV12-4,TGTGCCAGCAGTTGGCTGAACACTGAAGCTTTCTTT,CASSWLNTEAFF
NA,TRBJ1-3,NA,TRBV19,TGTGCCAGTAGTATGGGGAACTCTGGAAACACCATATATTTT,CASSMGNSGNTIYF
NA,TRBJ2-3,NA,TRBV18,TGTGCCAGCTCTCGCACAGATACGCAGTATTTT,CASSRTDTQYF
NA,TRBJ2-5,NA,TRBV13,TGTGCCAGCAGCCTTAAGGAGACCCAGTACTTC,CASSLKETQYF
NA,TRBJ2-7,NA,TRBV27,TGTGCCAGCAGCAGACGGGACGGAGACTCCTACGAGCAGTACTTC,CASSRRDGDSYEQYF
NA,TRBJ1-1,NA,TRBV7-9,TGTGCCAGCAGCCTGGCGGCCGGCACTGAAGCTTTCTTT,CASSLAAGTEAFF
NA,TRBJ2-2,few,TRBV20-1,TGCAGTGCTAGTGGGAGGCCGACGAACACCGGGGAGCTGTTTTTT,CSASGRPTNTGELFF
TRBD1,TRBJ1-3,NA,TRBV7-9,TGTGCCAGCAGCTCCGAGGGGGCAGGAAACACCATATATTTT,CASSSEGAGNTIYF
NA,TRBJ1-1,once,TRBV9,TGTGCCAGCAGCCTAACCGCGGTCCTGAACACTGAAGCTTTCTTT,CASSLTAVLNTEAFF
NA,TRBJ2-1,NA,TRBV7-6,TGTGCCAGCAGTACGATGGGGGTCTCAGGCTACAATGAGCAGTTCTTC,CASSTMGVSGYNEQFF
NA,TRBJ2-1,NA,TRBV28,TGTGCCAGCAGTCCGGGACTTCGGAATGAGCAGTTCTTC,CASSPGLRNEQFF
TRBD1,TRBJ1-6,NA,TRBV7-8,TGTGCCAGCAGCTTGGACAGGGAGAGATCACCCCTCCACTTT,CASSLDRERSPLHF
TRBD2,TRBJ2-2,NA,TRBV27,TGTGCCAGCAGTTTGGGGGGGAAAATTGGCGGGGAGCTGTTTTTT,CASSLGGKIGGELFF
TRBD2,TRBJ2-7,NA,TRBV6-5,TGTGCCAGCAGTTACACCGGGACTAGCGGGTACGAGCAGTACTTC,CASSYTGTSGYEQYF
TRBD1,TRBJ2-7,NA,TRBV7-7,TGTGCCAGCAGCTTGGGACAGGGTGCCTACGAGCAGTACTTC,CASSLGQGAYEQYF
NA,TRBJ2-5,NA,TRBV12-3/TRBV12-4,TGTGCCAGCAGTTTTAACCTCCAAGAGACCCAGTACTTC,CASSFNLQETQYF
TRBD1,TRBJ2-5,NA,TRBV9,TGTGCCAGCAGCTTAAGGACAGGGTACCAAGAGACCCAGTACTTC,CASSLRTGYQETQYF
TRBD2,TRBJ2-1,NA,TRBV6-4,TGTGCCAGCAGTGAGTATGGAACTAGCGGGAGTGCTGAGCAGTTCTTC,CASSEYGTSGSAEQFF
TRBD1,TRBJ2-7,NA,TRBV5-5,TGTGCCAGCAGCTTGGCTAGTGACAGGGGGTACGAGCAGTACTTC,CASSLASDRGYEQYF
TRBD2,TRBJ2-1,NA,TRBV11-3,TGTGCCAGCAGCTTAGTGGGACTAGCGGGGCACAATGAGCAGTTCTTC,CASSLVGLAGHNEQFF
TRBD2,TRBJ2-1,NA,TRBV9,TGTGCCAGCAGCGTCCGAGGGGAGGGCGAAAATGAGCAGTTCTTC,CASSVRGEGENEQFF
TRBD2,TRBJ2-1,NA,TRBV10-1,TGCGCCAGCAGTGAGTCAAGACTAGCGGGCTACAATGAGCAGTTCTTC,CASSESRLAGYNEQFF
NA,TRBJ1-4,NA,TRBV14,TGTGCCAGCAGCCAAGCCGGGACGGGAAGAAATGAAAAACTGTTTTTT,CASSQAGTGRNEKLFF